A single sample gave rise to the 27 T cell receptor beta chains below, sequenced in a study of tumor T cells in aggressive B-cell lymphoma. Profiling relied on immunoSEQ multiplex PCR, and the TCRdb table lists in-frame clones only, not all of them. The sample contains fewer than 6,500 clones, roughly 84% of which appear only once. The specimen was tumor tissue. The receptor set was obtained from an adult with diffuse large B cell lymphoma.

This chain uses TRBV30 with TRBJ2-3; perhaps TRBD2 as D (6 bases). Germline V gene lookup returns CDR1 GTSNPN and CDR2 SVGIG (reference sequence). Trimming shortened V by 2 bases and J by 3 bases, and 9 bases separated the two germline ends. The CDR3 runs to 13 residues. Here the CDR3 DNA reads TGTGCCTGGAGTTACGGGGGAACAGATACGCAGTATTTT. It yields the protein CAWSYGGTDTQYF.

The chain joins TRBV6-5 to TRBJ2-5; tentative D call: TRBD2 (5 bases). Germline-derived CDR1 and CDR2 are MNHEY and SVGAGI. The CDR3 spans 15 residues. The V and J ends lost 0 bases and 5 bases respectively, with 13 bases between them. CDR3: CASSYSGSRAETQYF. The CDR3 coding sequence is TGTGCCAGCAGTTACTCAGGGAGTCGAGCGGAGACCCAGTACTTC.

V gene TRBV6-5 combines with J gene TRBJ2-3; D gene uncertain. The germline CDR1 and CDR2 sequences are MNHEY and SVGAGI. This CDR3 is 13 amino acids long. Trimming took off 2 bases at V and 3 bases at J, with 6 bases between the two ends. CDR3 DNA sequence: TGTGCCAGCAGTTACCATGAGACAGATACGCAGTATTTT. Protein product: CASSYHETDTQYF.

J is TRBJ2-1 and V is TRBV7-6; D is possibly TRBD2 (6 bases). V was shortened by 2 bases and J by 7 bases, with 15 bases between the two germline ends. CDR3 size: 15 residues. CDR1 SGHVS and CDR2 FNYEAQ come from the germline V gene. CDR3 bases: TGTGCCAGCAGCTTACGGGACTCGCATTGGAATGAGCAGTTCTTC. It encodes CASSLRDSHWNEQFF.

The chain links TRBV6-1 to TRBJ1-2; D is unresolved. Germline CDR1 reads MNHNS; CDR2 reads SASEGT. CDR3 length: 13 amino acids. Trimming pared 5 bases from V and 4 bases from J, leaving 11 bases between. CDR3 region: CASSPRGLYGYTF. In DNA form, the CDR3 reads TGTGCCAGCAGTCCCCGGGGTCTCTATGGCTACACCTTC.

This chain uses TRBV7-9 with TRBJ1-6; 9 bases are shared with TRBD1. Trimming at V came to 7 bases and at J to 4 bases, leaving 5 bases not matched to a gene. Germline V gene data show CDR1 as SEHNR and CDR2 as FQNEAQ (reference sequence). CDR3 length: 15 amino acids. The CDR3 DNA reads as TGTGCCAGCAATCCCGGGACAGGGTATAATTCACCCCTCCACTTT. Translated: CASNPGTGYNSPLHF. The complete variable domain, with remaining parts taken from reference TRBV7-9 and TRBJ1-6, reads DTGVSQNPRHKITKRGQNVTFRCDPISEHNRLYWYRQTLGQGPEFLTYFQNEAQLEKSRLLSDRFSAERPKGSFSTLEIQRTEQGDSAMYLCASNPGTGYNSPLHFGNGTRLTVT.

Here the CDR3 reads CAWGRGPNEKLFF. The CDR3 DNA is TGTGCCTGGGGCAGGGGTCCTAATGAAAAACTGTTTTTT. The chain carries TRBV30 and TRBJ1-4, with D perhaps TRBD1 (6 bases). CDR1 and CDR2 (germline): GTSNPN, SVGIG (reference sequence). This CDR3 contains 13 residues. Trimming took 5 bases from V and 3 from J, leaving 10 bases between them.

There are a few counts of this clone. The chain recombines TRBV5-1 with TRBJ2-1; 9 bases are a match to TRBD1. Germline CDR1 and CDR2: SGHRS and YFSETQ. CDR3 length: 15 residues. V shed 0 bases and J 13 bases; nucleotides not matched to a gene: 11. The CDR3: CASSLEGQGTTKQFF. CDR3 nucleotides: TGCGCCAGCAGCTTGGAGGGACAGGGAACGACCAAACAGTTCTTC.

The V call is TRBV7-2, the J call TRBJ1-5; 8 bases line up with TRBD1. Germline CDR1 reads SGHTA; CDR2 reads FQGNSA. J gave up 7 bases and V 4 bases, and 6 bases lay outside the gene matches. This CDR3 is 14 amino acids long. The CDR3: CASSSGQGAQPQHF. The CDR3 DNA reads TGTGCCAGCAGCTCCGGACAGGGCGCCCAGCCCCAGCATTTT.

This clone was seen just once. The chain has TRBV5-4 and TRBJ2-5; D might be TRBD1 (6 bases). This CDR3 is built from 13 residues. The germline V and J ends were trimmed by 4 bases and 5 bases, with 12 bases remaining between them. CDR1 is SGHNT and CDR2 is YYREEE in the germline V gene (reference sequence). CDR3 nucleotides: TGTGCCAGCAGCCAGAAGGGGGTGGAGACCCAGTACTTC. Protein product: CASSQKGVETQYF. Full variable domain (missing parts from reference TRBV5-4 and TRBJ2-5): ETGVTQSPTHLIKTRGQQVTLRCSSQSGHNTVSWYQQALGQGPQFIFQYYREEENGRGNFPPRFSGLQFPNYSSELNVNALELDDSALYLCASSQKGVETQYFGPGTRLLVL.

V gene TRBV27 combines with J gene TRBJ2-5; D is uncertain. V was clipped by 0 bases and J by 2 bases, with 10 bases between them. The CDR3 runs to 15 residues. Germline V gene sequence: CDR1 MNHEY, CDR2 SMNVEV (reference sequence). CDR3: CASSLSPEFQETQYF. CDR3 sequence (DNA): TGTGCCAGCAGTTTATCGCCGGAGTTTCAAGAGACCCAGTACTTC.

A single count supports this clone. The chain employs TRBV4-1 and TRBJ1-6, with 8 bases lining up with TRBD1. The J segment lost 4 bases and the V segment lost 0 bases, leaving 2 bases of the junction unmatched. There are 16 residues in the CDR3. The germline CDR1 and CDR2 sequences are MGHRA and YSYEKL. CDR3 region: CASSQDRGLYNSPLHF. In nucleotides, the CDR3 is TGCGCCAGCAGCCAAGACAGGGGGCTATATAATTCACCCCTCCACTTT.

This clone is a singleton in its sample. The chain recombines TRBV16 with TRBJ1-2, with a weak D call TRBD1 (5 bases). In germline, CDR1 is KGHSY, CDR2 FQNENV. The CDR3 is 14 residues long. Trimming shortened V by 0 bases and J by 8 bases, and 13 bases separated the two germline ends. CDR3: CASSQSGLSRGYTF. Here the CDR3 DNA reads TGTGCCAGCAGCCAATCGGGGCTCTCAAGGGGCTACACCTTC.

CDR3 protein: CASSIQGDTEAFF. As DNA, the CDR3 is TGTGCCAGTAGTATCCAGGGGGACACTGAAGCTTTCTTT. The J gene is TRBJ1-1, the V gene TRBV19; 7 bases match TRBD1. V shed 3 bases, J shed 3 bases, and the junction held 1 base outside the gene matches. The germline CDR1 and CDR2 sequences are LNHDA and SQIVND (reference sequence). CDR3 length equals 13 residues.

The genes are TRBV5-6 and TRBJ2-3, with 7 bases identical to TRBD1. In germline, CDR1 is SGHDT, CDR2 YYEEEE. V was pared by 3 bases and J by 5 bases, with 6 bases of the junction left unmatched. This CDR3 contains 14 residues. Here the CDR3 reads CASSSPPGGDTQYF. CDR3 nucleotides: TGTGCCAGCAGCTCCCCTCCAGGGGGAGATACGCAGTATTTT.

The chain combines TRBV4-3 with TRBJ1-5, with no clear D. The CDR3 is made up of 13 amino acids. Trimming removed 0 bases at V and 11 bases at J, with 11 bases between. Germline V lookup: CDR1 LGHNA, CDR2 YSLEER. CDR3 sequence: CASSQDGGRAQHF. CDR3 nucleotides: TGCGCCAGCAGCCAAGATGGAGGAAGGGCCCAGCATTTT.

A single count supports this clone. The V call is TRBV7-3, the J call TRBJ2-2; 8 bases agree with TRBD2. This CDR3 has 15 amino acids. The germline gives CDR1 SGHTA, CDR2 FQGTGA. Germline trimming cut 7 bases from V and 4 bases from J; bases unmatched to any gene: 8. The CDR3 loop reads CASTPSGGGTGELFF. CDR3 DNA: TGTGCCAGCACCCCCTCGGGGGGGGGCACCGGGGAGCTGTTTTTT.

In DNA, the CDR3 is TGTGCCAGCAGTCCCGAGGATCTGGCTGGCTACACCTTC. Its protein product is CASSPEDLAGYTF. The chain links TRBV6-5 to TRBJ1-2, with D unclear. CDR1 and CDR2 from the germline V gene are MNHEY and SVGAGI. V lost 5 bases and J 7 bases, leaving 14 bases between the germline ends. This CDR3 spans 13 amino acids.

In its sample, this clone was seen a few times. The genes are TRBV19 and TRBJ1-5, with 10 bases aligning to TRBD1. Germline V gives CDR1 LNHDA, CDR2 SQIVND (reference sequence). The CDR3 is 16 residues long. The ends lost 5 bases at V and 7 bases at J; junction bases unmatched: 11. DNA for the CDR3: TGTGCCAGTAGTTTTCTCGGGACAGGGGTAGGGCAGCCCCAGCATTTT. Protein product: CASSFLGTGVGQPQHF.

The chain couples TRBV7-6 to TRBJ2-1; 10 bases are shared with TRBD2. The length of the CDR3 is 16 residues. V was clipped by 6 bases and J by 0 bases; unmatched bases: 5. CDR1 is SGHVS and CDR2 is FNYEAQ in the germline V gene. CDR3 bases: TGTGCCAGCAGTAGAAGCGGGGGGGCCTCCTACAATGAGCAGTTCTTC. Protein: CASSRSGGASYNEQFF.

The chain has TRBV30 and TRBJ2-7, with a tentative D call TRBD1 (5 bases). The germline gives CDR1 GTSNPN, CDR2 SVGIG (reference sequence). The length of the CDR3 is 13 residues. Deletions cut 3 bases from V and 3 bases from J, with 12 bases between. CDR3 nucleotide sequence: TGTGCCTGGAGCTATGGGGCTATCTACGAGCAGTACTTC. It codes for CAWSYGAIYEQYF.

This clone was found once. This chain connects TRBV5-1 to TRBJ2-1, with 9 bases that match TRBD1. The CDR3 length is 16 residues. V shed 7 bases and J 6 bases; nucleotides not matched to a gene: 14. Per germline, CDR1 SGHRS and CDR2 YFSETQ. The CDR3 coding sequence is TGCGCCAGCGAAAGCCTACCGGGACAGGGCACCAATGAGCAGTTCTTC. Translation: CASESLPGQGTNEQFF.

This clone was counted once. The chain is built from TRBV4-2 and TRBJ1-2, with D possibly matching TRBD1 (5 bases). Between the trimmed V and J ends, which lost 5 bases and 2 bases, there was a span of 15 bases. Germline V CDR1 and CDR2: LGHNA, YNFKEQ. The CDR3 spans 15 residues. The CDR3 sequence: CASSWEGEGNYGYTF. The CDR3, as DNA: TGTGCCAGCAGCTGGGAAGGGGAGGGAAACTATGGCTACACCTTC.

The rearrangement links TRBV6-1 to TRBJ2-5, with 8 bases aligning to TRBD2. This CDR3 has 13 amino acids. Losses at the gene ends were 8 bases for V and 4 bases for J; bases not matched to a gene: 6. Germline V CDR1 and CDR2: MNHNS, SASEGT. CDR3 sequence reads: CASVRGGIETQYF. CDR3 DNA sequence: TGTGCCAGCGTCCGGGGGGGAATAGAGACCCAGTACTTC.

V and J are TRBV7-6 and TRBJ1-6, with D maybe TRBD1 (5 bases). This CDR3 is 14 amino acids long. V was cut by 4 bases and J by 9 bases, with 13 bases left in between. In germline, CDR1 is SGHVS, CDR2 FNYEAQ. CDR3 DNA: TGTGCCAGCAGCTCCCATTTGGGGGGTTCACCCCTCCACTTT. Encoded protein: CASSSHLGGSPLHF.

This clone appeared a few times. This chain joins TRBV9 and TRBJ1-1, with 10 bases aligning to TRBD1. The CDR3 is 14 amino acids. Looked up from germline, CDR1 is SGDLS and CDR2 is YYNGEE. V shed 3 bases, J shed 5 bases, and the junction held 4 bases outside the gene matches. The CDR3 nucleotides are TGTGCCAGCAGCGCCGGGACAGGGGATACTGAAGCTTTCTTT. This sequence encodes CASSAGTGDTEAFF.

V is TRBV25-1 and J is TRBJ2-3, with 8 bases lining up with TRBD2. The germline V gene has CDR1 MGHDK and CDR2 SYGVNS. The CDR3 totals 14 residues. After removal of 7 bases from V and 2 bases from J, the junction contained 5 bases not matched to a gene. The CDR3 DNA reads TGTGCCAGCAATAGCGGGGAGATCACAGATACGCAGTATTTT. Translation: CASNSGEITDTQYF.